This T cell receptor beta chain derives from a study of T cell responses to AZD1222 COVID-19 vaccine. V shed 4 bases and J shed 13 bases, with 10 bases lying between them. CDR3 length equals 11 residues. CDR1 and CDR2 from the germline V gene are LNHDA and SQIVND (reference sequence). This clone has only one observation. The repertoire was sequenced with immunoSEQ multiplex PCR; TCRdb's copy has only in-frame clones and lacks some. The repertoire holds 110,000 or so clones, with 86% as singletons. The sample here was peripheral blood, taken 28 days after the second AZD1222 dose. The J gene is TRBJ1-4, the V gene TRBV19; D is unresolved. This receptor was obtained from an adult who received the AZD1222 COVID-19 vaccine. CDR3 bases: TGTGCCAGTAGTACTTACCGAAGACTGTTTTTT. As protein: CASSTYRRLFF.